Following are 3 T cell receptor beta chains from one sample sequenced in a study of T cell responses to AZD1222 COVID-19 vaccine. Assay: immunoSEQ multiplex PCR; the TCRdb copy retains only in-frame clones and omits some. The top ten clones hold 1.1% of a sample with 120,000 or so clones, 92% of them seen once. Sequences were derived from peripheral blood, sampled on day 0 of AZD1222 vaccination. The receptors shown here come from an adult in good health.

The J gene is TRBJ1-2, the V gene TRBV2, with TRBD1 matching 7 bases. V lost 3 bases and J lost 5; bases outside the gene matches: 6. The CDR3 totals 14 residues. Germline V gene data show CDR1 as SNHLY and CDR2 as FYNNEI. CDR3 DNA sequence: TGTGCCAGCAGTGAGCACAGGGGTAGATATGGCTACACCTTC. This translates into CASSEHRGRYGYTF.

V is TRBV7-3 and J is TRBJ2-1; 7 bases are shared with TRBD2. Germline values: CDR1 SGHTA, CDR2 FQGTGA. CDR3 length: 15 amino acids. The V gene end was trimmed by 1 base and the J gene end by 2 bases; junction bases not matched to a gene: 2. As DNA, the CDR3 is TGTGCCAGCAGCTTAAATGGACTAGCCTACAATGAGCAGTTCTTC. Its translation is CASSLNGLAYNEQFF.

The chain is built from TRBV7-9 and TRBJ1-5; 7 nucleotides line up with TRBD1. Germline V gene sequence: CDR1 SEHNR, CDR2 FQNEAQ (reference sequence). With 5 bases clipped from V and 2 bases from J, the junction kept 3 bases outside the gene matches. This CDR3 contains 14 residues. The CDR3 DNA sequence: TGTGCCAGCAGCGCCACAGGGGGCAATCAGCCCCAGCATTTT. Translating gives CASSATGGNQPQHF. The variable domain in full, with the rest retrieved from reference TRBV7-9 and TRBJ1-5, is DTGVSQNPRHKITKRGQNVTFRCDPISEHNRLYWYRQTLGQGPEFLTYFQNEAQLEKSRLLSDRFSAERPKGSFSTLEIQRTEQGDSAMYLCASSATGGNQPQHFGDGTRLSIL.